The rows below give T cell receptor beta chains drawn from one sample of a study of early T cells in non-severe SARS-CoV-2 infection. A single record per CDR3 protein comes from TCRdb applying MiXCR to the 5' RACE reads. The table shows 75,000 to 100,000 distinct CDR3 sequences, with over 15% occurring only once. Sample: whole blood. Every receptor here comes from an adult who was a healthcare worker with PCR-confirmed SARS-CoV-2 infection or an uninfected control (not recorded which). The CDR3 runs from the conserved cysteine through the conserved F or W. Fields, in order: J gene, clone size, V gene, D gene, CDR3 protein, CDR3 DNA. D genes are given only for firm matches. Some rows have no size entry. The others give once, few or many, or a class for an expanded clone.

TRBJ1-1 few TRBV2 . CASSEAHRVAEAFF TGTGCCAGCAGTGAAGCGCACAGGGTGGCTGAAGCTTTCTTT
TRBJ1-1 . TRBV10-3 TRBD1 CTISPTGTFMNTEAFF TGTACCATCAGCCCGACAGGGACCTTTATGAACACTGAAGCTTTCTTT
TRBJ2-1 . TRBV12-3/TRBV12-4 . CASSSNEQFF TGTGCCAGCAGTTCCAATGAGCAGTTCTTC
TRBJ2-1 few TRBV27 . CASSSGGRRYNEQFF TGTGCCAGCAGCAGTGGGGGGCGCCGTTACAATGAGCAGTTCTTC
TRBJ1-2 few TRBV28 . CASSFPGQLNYGYTF TGTGCCAGCAGTTTTCCCGGACAACTTAACTATGGCTACACCTTC
TRBJ1-2 few TRBV18 . CASSQDLRQNYGYTF TGTGCCAGCTCACAGGATCTGAGGCAGAACTATGGCTACACCTTC
TRBJ2-1 . TRBV7-8 . CASSLIAWEQFF TGTGCCAGCAGCTTAATTGCGTGGGAGCAGTTCTTC
TRBJ2-7 . TRBV14 TRBD2 CASSLRKWTSGSLLF TGTGCCAGCAGCCTCAGAAAATGGACTAGCGGGAGCCTCCTCTTC
TRBJ2-1 few TRBV6-5 . CASSAHRENEQFF TGTGCCAGCAGTGCCCACAGGGAAAATGAGCAGTTCTTC
TRBJ1-4 few TRBV29-1 TRBD1 CSVEWEGQLNEKLFF TGCAGCGTTGAATGGGAGGGACAGCTTAATGAAAAACTGTTTTTT
TRBJ2-5 . TRBV28 TRBD2 CASTVGGQETQYF TGTGCCAGCACCGTGGGGGGGCAAGAGACCCAGTACTTC
TRBJ2-2 many TRBV3-1 TRBD2 CASSSPAGANTGELFF TGTGCCAGCAGCTCCCCAGCGGGAGCGAACACCGGGGAGCTGTTTTTT
TRBJ2-7 few TRBV20-1 TRBD2 CSVGKTSGSYEQYF TGCAGTGTAGGGAAAACTAGCGGATCCTACGAGCAGTACTTC
TRBJ1-1 few TRBV20-1 . CSAAPGNTEAFF TGCAGTGCCGCCCCGGGGAACACTGAAGCTTTCTTT
TRBJ2-7 . TRBV20-1 . CSAVGTYEQYF TGCAGTGCTGTCGGCACCTACGAGCAGTACTTC
TRBJ1-4 few TRBV12-3/TRBV12-4 . CASLNGDGSEKLFF TGTGCCAGCCTCAACGGGGATGGGAGTGAAAAACTGTTTTTT
TRBJ2-5 few TRBV5-6 . CASTTPGTRAPQETQYF TGTGCCAGCACCACCCCTGGAACGAGGGCGCCGCAAGAGACCCAGTACTTC
TRBJ2-1 . TRBV11-2 TRBD2 CASSLDGLAGANEQFF TGTGCCAGCAGCTTAGATGGACTAGCGGGAGCCAATGAGCAGTTCTTC
TRBJ1-6 . TRBV18 TRBD1 CASSPRQGQDSPLHF TGTGCCAGCTCACCAAGACAGGGGCAGGATTCACCCCTCCACTTT
TRBJ1-4 . TRBV10-2 . CASTEGSDEKLFF TGCGCCAGCACTGAAGGGTCGGATGAAAAACTGTTTTTT
TRBJ1-1 . TRBV6-2/TRBV6-3 . CASSPWGERTTEAFF TGTGCCAGCAGTCCCTGGGGAGAGCGGACCACTGAAGCTTTCTTT
TRBJ2-3 . TRBV29-1 . CSVSGGSTDTQYF TGCAGCGTCAGCGGAGGGAGCACAGATACGCAGTATTTT
TRBJ1-5 . TRBV12-3/TRBV12-4 . CASSLSLNQPQHF TGTGCCAGCAGTTTGTCCCTCAATCAGCCCCAGCATTTT
TRBJ1-5 . TRBV27 . CASSLGQNQPQHF TGTGCCAGCAGTTTAGGGCAGAATCAGCCCCAGCATTTT
TRBJ2-3 few TRBV7-2 TRBD2 CASTSGRGLSTDTQYF TGTGCCAGCACGAGCGGGAGGGGACTTAGCACAGATACGCAGTATTTT
TRBJ1-6 many TRBV7-9 TRBD1 CASSSGQGSSPLHF TGTGCCAGCAGCTCGGGACAGGGGAGTTCACCCCTCCACTTT
TRBJ2-1 . TRBV5-6 TRBD1 CASSYQGTGSYNEQFF TGTGCCAGCAGCTACCAAGGGACAGGTTCCTACAATGAGCAGTTCTTC